The 22 T cell receptor beta chains below were found in one sample sequenced in a study of blood T cell repertoires in COVID-19. TCRdb's table, derived via immunoSEQ multiplex PCR, lists solely in-frame clones and lacks some. This repertoire shows over 75,000 clones, roughly three quarters found once; its top ten account for approximately 10%. Sequencing was performed on peripheral blood. The receptors here all came from a man in his 70s with acute or convalescent COVID-19.

The V gene is TRBV11-2, the J gene TRBJ2-3; 11 bases line up with TRBD2. Germline V lookup: CDR1 SGHAT, CDR2 FQNNGV. The CDR3 has 17 residues. V trimming: 1 base; J trimming: 3 bases; junction bases outside the gene matches: 6. The CDR3 DNA follows: TGTGCCAGCAGCTTAGGGTCTAGCGGGGGGCGGACAGATACGCAGTATTTT. As protein: CASSLGSSGGRTDTQYF.

The chain is built from TRBV11-2 and TRBJ2-5, with D perhaps TRBD2 (7 bases). Between the trimmed V and J ends, which lost 7 bases and 5 bases, there was a span of 17 bases. The germline gives CDR1 SGHAT, CDR2 FQNNGV. CDR3 size: 14 residues. The CDR3 is CASTAGAREETQYF. The CDR3 bases are TGTGCCAGCACCGCGGGGGCGAGGGAGGAGACCCAGTACTTC.

The genes are TRBV2 and TRBJ2-2; D ambiguous. Germline CDR1 reads SNHLY; CDR2 reads FYNNEI. V was shortened by 1 base and J by 5 bases, with 5 bases between the two germline ends. CDR3 length: 13 amino acids. The CDR3 nucleotides are TGTGCCAGCAGTGAAGGGCCTACCGGGGAGCTGTTTTTT. Translation: CASSEGPTGELFF.

The J gene is TRBJ1-4, the V gene TRBV28; 11 positions match TRBD1. Germline assignment: CDR1 MDHEN and CDR2 SYDVKM. The V and J ends lost 7 bases and 2 bases, in that order; junction bases with no gene match: 9. This CDR3 region has 17 residues. This CDR3 reads CASNRDRGYSTNEKLFF. The DNA for the CDR3 is TGTGCCAGCAACCGGGACAGGGGGTATTCTACTAATGAAAAACTGTTTTTT.

The rearrangement links TRBV4-2 to TRBJ1-5; TRBD1 matches 9 bases. The CDR3 is 15 amino acids. J gave up 4 bases and V 0 bases, and 1 base lay outside the gene matches. Germline CDR1 reads LGHNA; CDR2 reads YNFKEQ. The CDR3 region is CASSQEGTGNQPQHF. The CDR3 DNA reads TGTGCCAGCAGCCAAGAGGGGACAGGGAATCAGCCCCAGCATTTT.

This rearrangement joins TRBV28 to TRBJ1-1, with D unresolved. This CDR3 spans 11 amino acids. Per the germline V gene, CDR1 is MDHEN and CDR2 is SYDVKM. The V and J ends lost 4 bases and 5 bases respectively, with 5 bases between them. The CDR3 loop is CASSSRTEAFF. CDR3 DNA: TGTGCCAGCAGTTCCCGTACTGAAGCTTTCTTT. The variable domain in full, with the rest retrieved from reference TRBV28 and TRBJ1-1, is DVKVTQSSRYLVKRTGEKVFLECVQDMDHENMFWYRQDPGLGLRLIYFSYDVKMKEKGDIPEGYSVSREKKERFSLILESASTNQTSMYLCASSSRTEAFFGQGTRLTVV.

The chain recombines TRBV28 with TRBJ2-4, with D maybe TRBD1 (6 bases). Trimming took 9 bases from V and 6 from J, leaving 15 bases between them. The CDR3 covers 13 residues. Per the germline V gene, CDR1 is MDHEN and CDR2 is SYDVKM. CDR3 region: CASTQGTGNIQYF. CDR3 coding DNA: TGTGCCAGTACCCAGGGGACGGGAAACATTCAGTACTTC.

In this sample, this clone turned up once. As DNA, the CDR3 is TGTGCCAGCAGCCTAAACGGGCAGGGGGCAGAGACCCAGTACTTC. Translated, it gives CASSLNGQGAETQYF. V usage is TRBV4-2 and J usage is TRBJ2-5; 8 bases match TRBD1. This CDR3 comprises 15 residues. The V gene end was trimmed by 4 bases and the J gene end by 4 bases; junction bases not matched to a gene: 8. CDR1 and CDR2 (germline): LGHNA, YNFKEQ.

The CDR3 spells CASSRRQISYGYTF. As DNA, the CDR3 is TGTGCCAGCAGCCGTAGACAGATTTCCTATGGCTACACCTTC. The gene calls are TRBV3-1 (or the pseudogene TRBV3-2) and TRBJ1-2, with D possibly TRBD1 on 5 matching bases. Trimming cost V 4 bases and J 4 bases, with 13 bases left between them. The CDR3 totals 14 residues. Per the germline V gene, CDR1 is LGHDT and CDR2 is YNNKEL (reference sequence).

The rearrangement uses TRBV18 and TRBJ2-5; 7 bases align to TRBD1. V gave up 4 bases and J gave up 5 bases; unmatched junction bases: 16. The length of the CDR3 is 17 residues. Germline CDR1 KGHSH, CDR2 LQKENI. The CDR3, as DNA: TGTGCCAGCTCACTTGGACAGGCGCGGCCCGCCGAGGAGACCCAGTACTTC. Translating gives CASSLGQARPAEETQYF.

This clone was recorded once. This chain links TRBV24-1 with TRBJ1-2, with 11 bases lining up with TRBD1. Germline CDR1 and CDR2: KGHDR and SFDVKD. The CDR3 runs to 15 residues. Trimming cost V 5 bases and J 4 bases; bases outside gene matches: 5. The CDR3 DNA sequence: TGTGCCACCAGTGCCTGGACAGGGGGCGCCTATGGCTACACCTTC. Its protein is CATSAWTGGAYGYTF.

This clone was recorded a few times. V usage is TRBV18 and J usage is TRBJ1-5; the D is unclear. The CDR3 loop spans 13 amino acids. The V gene lost 6 bases and the J gene lost 4 bases, with 10 bases spanning the gap. Germline V gene lookup returns CDR1 KGHSH and CDR2 LQKENI. The CDR3: CASSRGQNQPQHF. CDR3 coding DNA: TGTGCCAGCTCTCGGGGTCAGAATCAGCCCCAGCATTTT.

The chain has TRBV2 and TRBJ2-5; weak D call: TRBD1 (5 bases). Trimming removed 2 bases from V and 1 base from J, with 11 bases in between. The germline V gene has CDR1 SNHLY and CDR2 FYNNEI. This CDR3 has 15 amino acids. CDR3 in amino acids: CASSEQGTSQETQYF. For the CDR3, the DNA is TGTGCCAGCAGTGAACAGGGCACATCCCAAGAGACCCAGTACTTC.

V and J are TRBV3-1 (or the pseudogene TRBV3-2) and TRBJ2-7; 8 bases map to TRBD1. This CDR3 has 15 amino acids. J was trimmed by 3 bases and V by 0 bases; bases with no gene match: 4. Germline assignment: CDR1 LGHDT and CDR2 YNNKEL (reference sequence). The CDR3 region has the DNA TGTGCCAGCAGCCAAGATGGACAGGGCGTCTACGAGCAGTACTTC. Translated: CASSQDGQGVYEQYF.

This clone was observed a handful of times. The chain couples TRBV6-2 or TRBV6-3 to TRBJ1-6; 11 nucleotides agree with TRBD1. CDR3 length: 14 residues. CDR1 is MNHEY, CDR2 SVGEGT, per germline. After removal of 6 bases from V and 10 bases from J, the junction contained 5 bases not matched to a gene. DNA for the CDR3: TGTGCCAGCAGCCCCGGGACAGGGGGATCACCCCTCCACTTT. Translating gives CASSPGTGGSPLHF.

The rearrangement uses TRBV6-6 and TRBJ1-4, with no clear D. Trimming shortened V by 9 bases and J by 0 bases, and 5 bases separated the two germline ends. Germline lookup yields CDR1 MNHNY and CDR2 SVGAGI (reference sequence). This CDR3 spans 12 amino acids. The CDR3 region has the DNA TGTGCCAGTACAGCAACTAATGAAAAACTGTTTTTT. Protein sequence: CASTATNEKLFF.

This chain joins TRBV19 and TRBJ1-2; 8 bases agree with TRBD1. The CDR3 is 15 amino acids. Germline V gene data show CDR1 as LNHDA and CDR2 as SQIVND (reference sequence). The junction had 12 bases not matched to a gene; V was cut back by 5 bases and J by 7 bases. Here the CDR3 DNA reads TGTGCCAGTAGTTCCCGGACAGGGTTCGACTCTGGCTACACCTTC. Its protein product is CASSSRTGFDSGYTF.

This clone was detected only once. The J gene is TRBJ2-1, the V gene TRBV24-1, with D perhaps matching TRBD2 (7 bases). Germline V gives CDR1 KGHDR, CDR2 SFDVKD. V was pared by 4 bases and J by 7 bases, with 22 bases between. The CDR3 loop spans 17 amino acids. The CDR3 spells CATSDARWGGGLNEQFF. In DNA form, the CDR3 reads TGTGCCACCAGTGACGCCCGGTGGGGGGGCGGTTTGAATGAGCAGTTCTTC.

This clone was counted once. The rearrangement uses TRBV7-9 and TRBJ2-5; D is possibly TRBD1 (5 bases). Trimming shortened V by 1 base and J by 0 bases, and 15 bases separated the two germline ends. CDR1 SEHNR and CDR2 FQNEAQ come from the germline V gene (reference sequence). The CDR3 totals 17 residues. CDR3 region: CASSLGRGAMYQETQYF. CDR3 nucleotides: TGTGCCAGCAGCTTAGGTCGTGGGGCCATGTACCAAGAGACCCAGTACTTC.

The rearrangement uses TRBV29-1 and TRBJ1-1; D possibly corresponds to TRBD1 (6 bases). CDR1 SQVTM and CDR2 ANQGSEA come from the germline V gene. The CDR3 sequence is 11 residues long. The DNA for the CDR3 is TGCGCCGGGGGGCTGAACACTGAAGCTTTCTTT. As protein: CAGGLNTEAFF.

This CDR3 is CASSIQGVPYEQYF. CDR3 nucleotides: TGTGCCAGTAGTATACAGGGGGTACCCTACGAGCAGTACTTC. The V gene is TRBV19, the J gene TRBJ2-7, with TRBD1 matching 7 bases. Germline CDR1 reads LNHDA; CDR2 reads SQIVND (reference sequence). The CDR3 has 14 residues. Losses at the gene ends were 2 bases for V and 2 bases for J; bases not matched to a gene: 3. Variable domain in full (rest from reference TRBV19 and TRBJ2-7): DGGITQSPKYLFRKEGQNVTLSCEQNLNHDAMYWYRQDPGQGLRLIYYSQIVNDFQKGDIAEGYSVSREKKESFPLTVTSAQKNPTAFYLCASSIQGVPYEQYFGPGTRLTVT.

V gene TRBV10-3 combines with J gene TRBJ2-7; perhaps TRBD2 as D (5 bases). Germline V gives CDR1 ENHRY, CDR2 SYGVKD. The CDR3 consists of 13 residues. V lost 7 bases, J lost 1 base, and 11 bases lay in between. CDR3 sequence reads: CAIKRGRSYEQYF. The CDR3 DNA reads TGTGCCATCAAACGGGGTAGGTCCTACGAGCAGTACTTC.